A single sample gave rise to the 25 T cell receptor beta chains below, sequenced in a study of T cells expressing NK-cell markers. For each CDR3 protein, TCRdb gives one entry from its re-call of the 5' RACE reads, without DNA. The specimen's table records 550,000 to 600,000 distinct CDR3 sequences. Material: blood T cells: a sorted CD56 or NKG2C T cell subset, CD4+ or CD8+ T cells, or bulk PBMC T cells (not recorded which). The receptors were gathered from a man aged 18 to 29 in good health.

This chain joins TRBV19 and TRBJ2-2; TCRdb gives TRBD1 as the D gene, but with no DNA this cannot be confirmed. CDR3 size: 15 residues. Germline V gene sequence: CDR1 LNHDA, CDR2 SQIVND (reference sequence). CDR3 loop: CASSTPGASTAELFF.

The chain joins TRBV7-7 to TRBJ1-1; TCRdb designates TRBD1, a call that cannot be tested without DNA. Looked up from germline, CDR1 is SSHAT and CDR2 is FNYEAQ (reference sequence). The CDR3 runs to 15 residues. The chain's CDR3 is CASSATIGGGSEAFF.

J is TRBJ1-5 and V is TRBV7-8; no DNA is available, so the TRBD1 call from TCRdb remains unchecked. CDR3 length: 19 residues. The germline CDR1 and CDR2 sequences are SGHVS and FQNEAQ. CDR3 region: CASSSLPATGTGVNQPQHF.

The CDR3 sequence: CASRSAGPNEQFF. The chain employs TRBV5-6 and TRBJ2-1; the D call from TCRdb, TRBD2, cannot be confirmed without DNA. CDR3 length equals 13 residues. CDR1 SGHDT and CDR2 YYEEEE come from the germline V gene.

This rearrangement joins TRBV10-2 to TRBJ2-5; TCRdb indicates TRBD2, and absent DNA this call remains unverified. The CDR3 totals 14 residues. Germline CDR1 is WSHSY and CDR2 is SAAADI. The CDR3 here is CATKLAGGVETQYF.

The rearrangement joins TRBV15 to TRBJ2-7; TCRdb names TRBD2, which stays unverified in the absence of DNA. The CDR3 runs 16 residues. From germline, CDR1 is LNHNV and CDR2 YYDKDF (reference sequence). CDR3 in amino acids: CATSREGGRATYEQYF.

The V call is TRBV5-1, the J call TRBJ1-1; TCRdb's D call, TRBD1, is unchecked because there is no DNA. CDR3 length equals 16 residues. Germline values: CDR1 SGHRS, CDR2 YFSETQ. The CDR3: CASSSRTGKTNTEAFF.

The genes are TRBV4-2 and TRBJ2-4. The CDR3 has 16 amino acids. Germline CDR1 reads LGHNA; CDR2 reads YNFKEQ. The chain's CDR3 is CASSQEGRIGWGIQYF.

V is TRBV5-6 and J is TRBJ2-2. The CDR3 has 13 residues. The germline V gene encodes CDR1 SGHDT and CDR2 YYEEEE. The CDR3 here is CASSPNVLGELFF.

The chain couples TRBV7-3 to TRBJ2-3. The CDR3 is made up of 13 amino acids. Germline CDR1 is SGHTA and CDR2 is FQGTGA. The CDR3 is CASSSGRRNRQYF. Full variable domain (outside the CDR3, taken from reference TRBV7-3 and TRBJ2-3): GAGVSQTPSNKVTEKGKYVELRCDPISGHTALYWYRQSLGQGPEFLIYFQGTGAADDSGLPNDRFFAVRPEGSVSTLKIQRTERGDSAVYLCASSSGRRNRQYFGPGTRLTVL.

The gene calls are TRBV6-1 and TRBJ2-1; absent DNA, TCRdb's TRBD1 call cannot be checked. Germline V gene sequence: CDR1 MNHNS, CDR2 SASEGT. CDR3 length: 15 amino acids. The CDR3 loop reads CASRRGQGSYNEQFF.

The chain employs TRBV3-1 and TRBJ2-1; TCRdb selects TRBD1, and the lack of DNA leaves this call unchecked. Germline values: CDR1 LGHDT, CDR2 YNNKEL (reference sequence). The CDR3 runs to 14 residues. CDR3: CASSGGPVLNEQFF.

The CDR3 loop reads CASSSEAGTGEGDTQYF. The V call is TRBV7-3, the J call TRBJ2-3; no DNA is available, so the TRBD1 call from TCRdb remains unchecked. The germline V gene has CDR1 SGHTA and CDR2 FQGTGA. The CDR3 runs to 17 residues.

The V gene is TRBV30, the J gene TRBJ2-2; the D gene TCRdb calls, TRBD2, cannot be checked with no DNA. CDR3 size: 11 residues. The germline gives CDR1 GTSNPN, CDR2 SVGIG (reference sequence). CDR3 region: CASGTGPELFF.

The chain carries TRBV11-2 and TRBJ2-3. Germline V gene data show CDR1 as SGHAT and CDR2 as FQNNGV. The CDR3 loop spans 16 amino acids. CDR3 loop: CASSLVVQTSTDTQYF.

The rearrangement links TRBV9 to TRBJ2-3; the TCRdb call, TRBD1, lacks DNA for checking. In germline, CDR1 is SGDLS, CDR2 YYNGEE. The CDR3 is 16 amino acids. The CDR3 is CASSVRTGAAADTQYF.

This chain connects TRBV28 to TRBJ1-2. Per the germline V gene, CDR1 is MDHEN and CDR2 is SYDVKM. This CDR3 comprises 16 residues. CDR3 residues: CASSLLSGKVDYGYTF.

The rearrangement joins TRBV29-1 to TRBJ2-6; TCRdb names TRBD1, which stays unverified in the absence of DNA. The CDR3 loop spans 16 amino acids. Germline assignment: CDR1 SQVTM and CDR2 ANQGSEA. The CDR3 reads CSAALRDGSGANVLTF.

The rearrangement joins TRBV12-3 or TRBV12-4 to TRBJ2-1; TCRdb picks TRBD2, but there is no DNA to check that call. The CDR3 has 15 amino acids. The CDR3 region is CASRLEESWYNEQFF.

This chain's CDR3 is CASSQEGNGLSTDTQYF. The chain carries TRBV3-1 and TRBJ2-3. This CDR3 is 17 amino acids long. Per the germline V gene, CDR1 is LGHDT and CDR2 is YNNKEL (reference sequence).

The chain is built from TRBV10-3 and TRBJ1-2. This CDR3 spans 15 amino acids. Germline V gene lookup returns CDR1 ENHRY and CDR2 SYGVKD. The CDR3 protein is CAISDKRETQWGYTF.

The V gene is TRBV6-1, the J gene TRBJ1-2. The CDR3 is 14 amino acids. Per the germline V gene, CDR1 is MNHNS and CDR2 is SASEGT. CDR3 residues: CASSELRTYGGYTF.

This rearrangement joins TRBV28 to TRBJ2-1; the D call from TCRdb, TRBD2, cannot be confirmed without DNA. CDR1 and CDR2 (germline): MDHEN, SYDVKM. The CDR3 is made up of 21 amino acids. CDR3 region: CASSLPDFLAGATSSYNEQFF.

This chain joins TRBV5-5 and TRBJ1-5. Germline V CDR1 and CDR2: SGHKS, YYEKEE (reference sequence). The CDR3 loop spans 17 amino acids. This CDR3 is CASSLSPLGGANQPQHF.

This sequence joins TRBV4-3 and TRBJ1-6. Looked up from germline, CDR1 is LGHNA and CDR2 is YSLEER. CDR3 length equals 15 residues. CDR3 sequence: CASSQDSGIGSPLHF.